The rows below give T cell receptor beta chains drawn from one sample of a study of beta chain features in type 1 diabetes. The data were produced by immunoSEQ multiplex PCR, yet TCRdb's version contains in-frame clones alone and is incomplete. The sample holds fewer than 70,000 clones, roughly 63% seen once. The material sequenced was stem cell memory CD4+ T cells from blood. These receptors were obtained from a woman aged 25 to 39 with type 1 diabetes. The CDR3 runs from the conserved cysteine through the conserved F or W. Each record gives: J gene, V gene, CDR3 protein.

J: TRBJ2-3; V: TRBV5-1; CDR3: CASSRDGSSTDTQYF
J: TRBJ2-7; V: TRBV18; CDR3: CASSPTLAGGHEQYF
J: TRBJ1-1; V: TRBV14; CDR3: CASSLGTGGLFGNTEAFF
J: TRBJ1-4; V: TRBV6-5; CDR3: CASSYSKGAIREKLFF
J: TRBJ1-5; V: TRBV19; CDR3: CASSIGDRDRNQPQHF
J: TRBJ1-1; V: TRBV4-1; CDR3: CASSQVGREEAFF
J: TRBJ2-5; V: TRBV18; CDR3: CASSPPGGGETQYF
J: TRBJ2-3; V: TRBV5-1; CDR3: CASSRRLKVGDTQYF
J: TRBJ2-1; V: TRBV5-1; CDR3: CASNPVAGVKVDEQFF
J: TRBJ2-6; V: TRBV7-9; CDR3: CASSLLQTGRSGANVLTF
J: TRBJ1-4; V: TRBV18; CDR3: CASSPPLVNEKLFF
J: TRBJ2-2; V: TRBV7-3; CDR3: CASSPRGLFGSPGELFF
J: TRBJ1-4; V: TRBV7-9; CDR3: CASSLGGGGGGKLFF